This TCR beta chain was sequenced during a study of cytomegalovirus exposure and HLA in healthy donors. In the PCR, 60 Vbeta and 13 Jbeta primers were used. Method: immunoSEQ multiplex PCR; TCRdb's copy keeps in-frame clones and lacks some. The sample lists some 130,000 clones, 76% occurring once. Germline lookup yields CDR1 SEHNR and CDR2 FQNEAQ (reference sequence). With 5 bases removed from V and 4 bases from J, the gap between germline ends came to 18 bases. The CDR3 spans 16 residues. What was sequenced was PBMCs. The V call is TRBV7-9, the J call TRBJ2-1; maybe TRBD1 (5 bases). The TCR was taken from a man in his forties in good health and CMV-seronegative. The CDR3 nucleotides read TGTGCCAGCAGCCGTAGTGGGGCGTTAACATACAATGAGCAGTTCTTC. Protein sequence: CASSRSGALTYNEQFF.